Listed below are T cell receptor beta chains from one sample, sequenced in a study of PD-1 blockade in classical Hodgkin lymphoma. Sequenced by immunoSEQ multiplex PCR; TCRdb stores in-frame clones only, minus some. The sample contains tens of thousands of clones, roughly nine tenths of which appear only once. The sample consisted of peripheral blood mononuclear cells (PBMCs), taken at baseline. The receptors originated from a human donor with classical Hodgkin lymphoma. Both conserved end residues are part of each CDR3. D genes are given only for firm matches. Part of the rows lack a size; the others show once, few, many or a class for expanded clones.

J gene | V gene | clone size | D gene | CDR3 DNA | CDR3 protein
TRBJ1-6 | TRBV5-1 | once | NA | TGCGCCAGCAGCCCGGACGACAGTATCAATTCACCCCTCCACTTT | CASSPDDSINSPLHF
TRBJ2-5 | TRBV5-6 | NA | NA | TGTGCCAGCAGCAGGTTCGAGACCCAGTACTTC | CASSRFETQYF
TRBJ1-2 | TRBV2 | few | NA | TGTGCCAGCAGTGAAAGTCGCCAGGGGAACTATGGCTACACCTTC | CASSESRQGNYGYTF
TRBJ1-6 | TRBV21-1 | few | NA | TGTGCCAGCAGCAGGAAGTATAATTCACCCCTCCACTTT | CASSRKYNSPLHF
TRBJ1-3 | TRBV5-4 | NA | NA | TGTGCCAGCAGCCCGGGGTACGTTTCGGAGGGAAACACCATATATTTT | CASSPGYVSEGNTIYF
TRBJ2-1 | TRBV27 | NA | NA | TGTGCCAGCAGTTCAGGGAAGAATGAGCAGTTCTTC | CASSSGKNEQFF
TRBJ1-4 | TRBV6-5 | once | NA | TGTGCCAGCAGTTACTCAGGAGTTTTTAATGAAAAACTGTTTTTT | CASSYSGVFNEKLFF
TRBJ2-2 | TRBV5-1 | NA | NA | TGCGCCAGCAGCCTACCTCCTCAGGGTACCGGGGAGCTGTTTTTT | CASSLPPQGTGELFF
TRBJ1-1 | TRBV7-9 | NA | NA | TGTGCCAGCAGCCTCTCAGGGAACACTGAAGCTTTCTTT | CASSLSGNTEAFF
TRBJ1-6 | TRBV18 | NA | NA | TGTGCCAGCTCACCGCGTAATATATTTGGTTCACCCCTCCACTTT | CASSPRNIFGSPLHF
TRBJ2-1 | TRBV10-3 | NA | TRBD1 | TGTGCCATCAGTCAAATGAGAGGGGGCGAAATCAATGAGCAGTTCTTC | CAISQMRGGEINEQFF
TRBJ1-1 | TRBV4-1 | NA | NA | TGCGCCAGCAGCTTAAGCATGGGCTTGAACACTGAAGCTTTCTTT | CASSLSMGLNTEAFF
TRBJ2-3 | TRBV27 | NA | NA | TGTGCCAGCAGGACTACTCAGAATACGCAGTATTTT | CASRTTQNTQYF
TRBJ1-2 | TRBV30 | NA | NA | TGTGCCTGGAGTGCGGGGGGGCACTATGGCTACACCTTC | CAWSAGGHYGYTF
TRBJ2-6 | TRBV18 | NA | NA | TGTGCCAGCTCCGTCGCTGCTGGGGCCAACGTCCTGACTTTC | CASSVAAGANVLTF
TRBJ1-3 | TRBV6-1 | NA | NA | TGTGCCAGCAGTGAAATGGTGGCAGGGCCGGTCTCTGGAAACACCATATATTTT | CASSEMVAGPVSGNTIYF
TRBJ1-2 | TRBV6-6 | NA | NA | TGTGCCAGCAGTTATCACAGGAACTATGGCTACACCTTC | CASSYHRNYGYTF
TRBJ2-5 | TRBV10-1 | NA | TRBD2 | TGCGCCAGCAGTGAAAGGAGCGGGGGGAGCGAGACCCAGTACTTC | CASSERSGGSETQYF
TRBJ2-5 | TRBV10-3 | once | TRBD2 | TGTGCCATCAATTCTCGCGGGGGGGCGGTAGACCAAGAGACCCAGTACTTC | CAINSRGGAVDQETQYF
TRBJ1-2 | TRBV5-6 | NA | NA | TGTGCCAGCAGCTTGGCCACATATGGGACGGTGAGTGTCGGCTACACCTTC | CASSLATYGTVSVGYTF
TRBJ2-2 | TRBV13 | NA | TRBD1 | TGTGCCAGCTCTTCGGGACAGCTCATCACGAACACCGGGGAGCTGTTTTTT | CASSSGQLITNTGELFF
TRBJ1-1 | TRBV2 | NA | NA | TGTGCCAAAAAAGGGGGAACACGGAACACTGAAGCTTTCTTT | CAKKGGTRNTEAFF
TRBJ1-2 | TRBV5-6 | NA | NA | TGTGCCAGCAGCTTTATGGGGAAGAACTATGGCTACACCTTC | CASSFMGKNYGYTF
TRBJ1-2 | TRBV7-9 | NA | NA | TGTGCCAGCAGCTTAGTAGCGGCAGGAAGGAGTGGCTACACCTTC | CASSLVAAGRSGYTF
TRBJ2-3 | TRBV27 | NA | TRBD2 | TGTGCCAGCAGTTTACTCCTGGGGGCTAGCGGGGGCGATACGCAGTATTTT | CASSLLLGASGGDTQYF
TRBJ1-1 | TRBV4-1 | NA | TRBD1 | TGCGCCAGCAGCCGTCTGACAGGGGGCCTAGCTTTCTTT | CASSRLTGGLAFF
TRBJ2-5 | TRBV19 | NA | TRBD1 | TGTGCCAGTAGTACGCTGGGACAGGGGGCTTTGGAGACCCAGTACTTC | CASSTLGQGALETQYF
TRBJ1-1 | TRBV30 | few | NA | TGTGCCTGGGCGGGGCTGAACACTGAAGCTTTCTTT | CAWAGLNTEAFF
TRBJ1-2 | TRBV28 | NA | NA | TGTGCCAGCAGTTTGGGGGGAGGGGACGGCTACACCTTC | CASSLGGGDGYTF
TRBJ2-3 | TRBV9 | once | TRBD2 | TGTGCCAGCAGCTCCCCTAGCGGGGTCGACACAGATACGCAGTATTTT | CASSSPSGVDTDTQYF
TRBJ1-1 | TRBV7-6 | NA | NA | TGTGCCAGCAGCTTGGGGGCCCAAGGGACTGAAGCTTTCTTT | CASSLGAQGTEAFF
TRBJ2-1 | TRBV7-8 | NA | NA | TGTGCCAGCAGCTTAGCGAGGGTAGCCCCATACAATGAGCAGTTCTTC | CASSLARVAPYNEQFF
TRBJ1-6 | TRBV25-1 | NA | NA | TGCGCCAGCAGTGAATCCTCGGGGGTTATGGGGGATTCACCCCTCCACTTT | CASSESSGVMGDSPLHF